This is a list of T cell receptor beta chains from one sample in a study of CD8 T cells in ankylosing spondylitis. TCRdb passed the 5' RACE reads through MiXCR, listing each CDR3 protein once. The sample consists of some 700,000 distinct CDR3 sequences, around 20% of them appearing once. The sequenced sample was blood, either unsorted or a sorted T cell fraction (not recorded which). These TCRs come from a male donor with ankylosing spondylitis. Both conserved end residues are part of each CDR3. Fields, in order: CDR3 protein, CDR3 DNA, J gene, CDR3 length, clone size, V gene, D gene. D genes are given only for firm matches. The listing skips clone size in some rows; elsewhere it reads once, few, many or a size class.

CDR3: CASSLVAHQETQYF
DNA: TGCGCCAGCAGCTTGGTTGCCCACCAAGAGACCCAGTACTTC
J: TRBJ2-5
length: 14
size: .
V: TRBV5-1
D: .

CDR3: CASSYSSGTSYYEQYF
DNA: TGTGCCAGCAGTTACAGCTCCGGGACTAGCTATTACGAGCAGTACTTC
J: TRBJ2-7
length: 16
size: .
V: TRBV6-2/TRBV6-3
D: TRBD2

CDR3: CASSQEVGLAGLGEQYF
DNA: TGTGCCAGCAGCCAAGAGGTAGGACTAGCGGGATTGGGCGAGCAGTACTTC
J: TRBJ2-7
length: 17
size: once
V: TRBV4-2
D: TRBD2

CDR3: CASSLETVGGYTF
DNA: TGCGCCAGCAGCTTGGAGACAGTTGGAGGCTACACCTTC
J: TRBJ1-2
length: 13
size: .
V: TRBV5-1
D: .

CDR3: CASSQGQYTEAFF
DNA: TGTGCCAGCAGTCAAGGACAGTACACTGAAGCTTTCTTT
J: TRBJ1-1
length: 13
size: many
V: TRBV12-3/TRBV12-4
D: .

CDR3: CASSMTLSGANVLTF
DNA: TGCGCCAGCAGCATGACACTCTCTGGGGCCAACGTCCTGACTTTC
J: TRBJ2-6
length: 15
size: .
V: TRBV5-1
D: .

CDR3: CSVLGDDYGYTF
DNA: TGCAGCGTTTTGGGGGATGACTATGGCTACACCTTC
J: TRBJ1-2
length: 12
size: few
V: TRBV29-1
D: .

CDR3: CASKPRIAGSSYEQYF
DNA: TGTGCCAGCAAGCCCCGGATAGCGGGGAGCTCCTACGAGCAGTACTTC
J: TRBJ2-7
length: 16
size: few
V: TRBV2
D: TRBD2

CDR3: CASILRGRDTEAFF
DNA: TGTGCCAGCATTCTCAGGGGGCGCGACACTGAAGCTTTCTTT
J: TRBJ1-1
length: 14
size: .
V: TRBV6-5
D: TRBD1

CDR3: CASSLRQRGALRDTQYF
DNA: TGTGCCAGCAGCTTACGACAGCGGGGGGCCCTTCGAGATACGCAGTATTTT
J: TRBJ2-3
length: 17
size: .
V: TRBV7-3
D: TRBD2